This TCR beta chain was captured in a study of human T cells and chemical hapten exposure (dated by TCRdb to the early 2020s). About the study as a whole: Libraries were combined into a pool for sequencing, and differences in TCR yield between samples came mainly from small differences in library volumes within the pool. The study tracked peripheral blood TCR repertoire changes in vivo during primary and secondary sensitization to the hapten diphenylcyclopropenone (DPC) in alopecia patients. Each blood RNA sample was used to sequence both TCR alpha and TCR beta chains. General conclusions and limits of the study: Repeated subsampling changed both the strength of the expansion versus patch-test correlation and the threshold at which the correlation became significant. DPC sensitization did not change the number of TCRs with a frequency above 1 in 1000, and there was no evidence of changes in global repertoire structure.

This clonotype was observed many times. The clone's antigen remains unknown. One base away there is no much larger clone; base qualities are not given. Library method: RACE. Sequencing was carried out with a NextSeq 500. During library preparation, unique molecular identifiers were attached to individual cDNA molecules so that TCRs could be counted in a quantitative, reproducible way. From the authors' description of their analysis: Samples had a median of roughly 98,000 TCRs, with a range from roughly 23,224 to 700,000. The Decombinator software suite was used to annotate the V, J and CDR3 of the TCR reads. Every sample was subsampled to the same number of TCRs (28,000) for the PS versus PT1 abundance plots. TCRs were defined as expanded if absent before sensitization and observed at least eight times at the 2-week time point. Using fastp at Q25 and MiXCR, TCRdb reprocessed the public reads and kept productive beta chains. Rows with a matching CDR3 protein are joined into one entry that keeps the most common DNA and genes. The V and J calls and clone size are TCRdb's, not the authors'. The sample records under 90,000 distinct CDR3 sequences, over 8.5% of which are singletons. The ten largest clones take up 1.5% of the sample.

The CDR3 numbers 15 residues from cysteine through phenylalanine. Just CDR3 DNA is preserved here, 45 bases in frame from base 1. V is trimmed back by 5 bases and J by 6 bases, and the junction contains 9 bases that no gene match accounts for. CDR1 SNHLY and CDR2 FYNNEI were looked up in the germline V gene. Read against the paper, the sample's time point label means: healthy volunteer bleed at 6 weeks. Unfractionated whole blood was collected in Tempus Blood RNA tubes, and total RNA was extracted from that blood. Five healthy volunteers served as TCR sequencing controls and were bled at day 0, 2 weeks and 6 weeks.

Source material: whole blood. The chain employs TRBV2 and TRBJ2-7; 11 central bases correspond to TRBD2. This sequence originates from a male donor in good health. Some clones in this sample may be carry-over from other donors' samples. CDR3 sequence: CASSPPLAGVREQYF. The sequenced DNA: TGTGCCAGCAGTCCCCCACTAGCGGGAGTTCGCGAGCAGTACTTC.